The TCR beta chain described here comes from a study of CD8+ T cells in alopecia areata. Study information: Each of the treated patients was given oral tofacitinib, 5 to 10 mg twice daily, for moderate-to-severe alopecia areata.

This clone is medium-sized. Extraction of RNA preceded its reverse transcription into cDNA, which served as the sequencing template. The assay was immunoSEQ multiplex PCR, and TCRdb's table has in-frame clones only and misses some. The sample carries about 120,000 clones, 49% recorded once. Trimming stripped 3 bases from V and 2 bases from J, with 9 bases between. The germline V gene has CDR1 SGHNT and CDR2 YYREEE (reference sequence). The CDR3 length is 13 residues. Material: CD8+ T cells sorted from blood, obtained at week 0. The sequence derives from a human donor with alopecia areata. The rearrangement uses TRBV5-4 and TRBJ2-7; D is unresolved. The CDR3 region is CASSSHSTYEQYF. CDR3 nucleotides: TGTGCCAGCAGCTCCCACTCTACCTACGAGCAGTACTTC.